This T cell receptor (beta chain) comes out of a study of Graves' ophthalmopathy and Graves' hyperthyroidism. Study at large: In this cohort's terms, stable hyperthyroidism meant no ophthalmopathy by 18 months of follow-up. Regarding the study as a whole: Among expanded thyroid clonotypes above 0.001 frequency, most also occurred in blood.

On this clonotype: Its antigen remains unidentified.

Scientists amplified the TCR beta CDR3 regions from RNA transcripts. First-round RT-PCR with HTBI primers preceded a second-round multiplex PCR. TCRdb independently ran MiXCR on the multiplex PCR reads; one entry per CDR3 protein. The profile shows more than 1,000,000 distinct CDR3 sequences, approximately 35% of them singletons. CDR3 length: 15 residues. CDR1 is LNHDA, CDR2 SQIVND, per germline (reference sequence). V shed 3 bases and J shed 5 bases, with 14 bases lying between them. Sequencing was carried out using peripheral blood or thyroid tissue (not recorded which). V and J are TRBV19 and TRBJ1-5; D gene uncertain. This clonotype originated in an adult man with Graves' hyperthyroidism. CDR3 sequence (DNA): TGTGCCAGTAGTATCCTACCGGGCCGATATCAGCCCCAGCATTTT. Its protein is CASSILPGRYQPQHF.